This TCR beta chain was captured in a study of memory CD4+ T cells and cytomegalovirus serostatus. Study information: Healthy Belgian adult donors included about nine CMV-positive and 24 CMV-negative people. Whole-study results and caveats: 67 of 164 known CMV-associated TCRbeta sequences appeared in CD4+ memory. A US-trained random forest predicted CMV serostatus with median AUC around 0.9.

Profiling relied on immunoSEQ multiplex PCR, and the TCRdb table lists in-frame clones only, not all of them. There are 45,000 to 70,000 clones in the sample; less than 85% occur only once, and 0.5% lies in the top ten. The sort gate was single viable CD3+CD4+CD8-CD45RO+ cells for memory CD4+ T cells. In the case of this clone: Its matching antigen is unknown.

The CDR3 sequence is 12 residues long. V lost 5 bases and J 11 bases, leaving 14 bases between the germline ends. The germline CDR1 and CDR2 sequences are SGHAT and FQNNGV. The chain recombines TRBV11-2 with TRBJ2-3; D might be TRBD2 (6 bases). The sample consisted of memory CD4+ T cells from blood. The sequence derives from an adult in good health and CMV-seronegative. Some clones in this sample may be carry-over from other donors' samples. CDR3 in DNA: TGTGCCAGCAGCGTGGGGGGTGAATGGCAGTATTTT. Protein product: CASSVGGEWQYF.